The source of this T cell receptor (beta chain) is a study of identifying expanded T cells in peripheral blood. The CDR3 runs to 18 residues. Germline V gene data show CDR1 as LGHNA and CDR2 as YSLEER. V was trimmed by 4 bases and J by 1 base, leaving 22 bases between them. Study outcomes and limitations: Variance in clone template counts between approximately two-week samples significantly increased with total template count across all healthy donors.

Data came from immunoSEQ multiplex PCR; TCRdb stores just in-frame clones and leaves some out. The table shows 70,000 to 100,000 clones, with more than 75% occurring only once. A note on this clone: Its antigen is undetermined.

The chain joins TRBV4-3 to TRBJ1-1; D is perhaps TRBD1 (6 bases). The clonotype originates from a person between 18 and 75 years old in good health. Specimen: blood. CDR3 nucleotides: TGCGCCAGCAGCCCTGGAATAACGGGGGCGCGGGGGAACACTGAAGCTTTCTTT. This codes for CASSPGITGARGNTEAFF.